Sequencing of this T cell receptor beta chain was carried out in a study of beta chain features in type 1 diabetes. With regard to this clone: Its antigen is not known.

Germline V gene data show CDR1 as SEHNR and CDR2 as FQNEAQ (reference sequence). CDR3 length: 16 amino acids. The ends lost 1 base at V and 0 bases at J; junction bases unmatched: 1. Every bit of the isolated RNA underwent reverse transcription, so sequencing read expressed TCRB transcripts. Data came from immunoSEQ multiplex PCR; TCRdb stores just in-frame clones and leaves some out. This sample has approximately 270,000 clones, with about 13% found just once. Broader study findings: Patients with Type 1 diabetes showed moderately but significantly shorter TCRB CDR3s in all four CD4+ subsets.

The sample comprised naive CD4+ T cells from blood. The sequence was obtained from a man aged 25 to 40 with type 1 diabetes. This rearrangement joins TRBV7-9 to TRBJ2-3, with 10 bases identical to TRBD2. CDR3 residues: CASSLGLAGSTDTQYF. CDR3 DNA: TGTGCCAGCAGCTTAGGACTAGCGGGCAGCACAGATACGCAGTATTTT.